The clone carrying this T cell receptor (beta chain) is a singleton in its sample. This specimen belongs to a study of blood T cell repertoires in COVID-19. Repertoires were generated with immunoSEQ multiplex PCR, while TCRdb's copy carries only in-frame clones and drops some. The table lists a few hundred thousand clones, around 84% of them singletons. Germline CDR1 and CDR2: GTSNPN and SVGIG (reference sequence). The CDR3 covers 15 residues. After removal of 0 bases from V and 4 bases from J, the junction contained 8 bases not matched to a gene. This receptor was identified in a man aged 25 to 40 with acute COVID-19. The sequencing sample was made of PBMCs or T cells enriched from blood (not recorded which). The V gene is TRBV30, the J gene TRBJ1-1, with 7 bases that match TRBD1. CDR3 in amino acids: CAWSVPRQGGTEAFF. The CDR3 region has the DNA TGTGCCTGGAGTGTTCCGAGACAGGGTGGCACTGAAGCTTTCTTT.